Reported below is one TCR beta chain. Antigen unknown. This sample was taken from a study of T cells in Graves' hyperthyroidism and ophthalmopathy. Each patient was aged 18 to 65 and had newly diagnosed hyperthyroidism of under 2 months' duration. Patients were excluded because of uncontrolled infection, other autoimmune disease, pregnancy or lactation. Every diagnosis used clinical symptoms, serum thyroxine and TRAb, thyroid ultrasound and orbital computed tomography. Template material for amplifying TCR beta CDR3 regions consisted of RNA transcripts. Primed by the HTBI set, a first-round RT-PCR was run on the TCR CDR3. TCRdb recomputed calls from the multiplex PCR reads with MiXCR, one row per CDR3 protein. The sample consists of about 580,000 distinct CDR3 sequences, about half of them appearing once. General study points: Also found in blood were most expanded thyroid clonotypes above 0.001.

After removal of 8 bases from V and 0 bases from J, the junction contained 9 bases not matched to a gene. CDR1 and CDR2 from the germline V gene are SQVTM and ANQGSEA. CDR3 length equals 16 residues. Sample: peripheral blood or thyroid tissue (not recorded which). The rearrangement links TRBV29-1 to TRBJ2-6; 8 bases fit TRBD2. This clonotype originated in a woman under 30 with Graves' hyperthyroidism. For the CDR3, the DNA is TGCAGCCCCTTGCCCAGCGGGAGCTCTGGGGCCAACGTCCTGACTTTC. It yields the protein CSPLPSGSSGANVLTF.